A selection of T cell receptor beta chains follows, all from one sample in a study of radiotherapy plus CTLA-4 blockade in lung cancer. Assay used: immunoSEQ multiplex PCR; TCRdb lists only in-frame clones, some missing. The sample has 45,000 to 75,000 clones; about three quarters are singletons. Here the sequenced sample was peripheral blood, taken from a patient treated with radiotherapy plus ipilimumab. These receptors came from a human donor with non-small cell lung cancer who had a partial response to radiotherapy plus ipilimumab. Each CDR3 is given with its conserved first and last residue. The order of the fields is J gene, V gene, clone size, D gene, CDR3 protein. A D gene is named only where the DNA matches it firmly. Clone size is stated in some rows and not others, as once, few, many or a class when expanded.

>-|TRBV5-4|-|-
CASSLSGGDGSYEQYF
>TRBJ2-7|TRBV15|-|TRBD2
CATSRIAGGPGEQYF
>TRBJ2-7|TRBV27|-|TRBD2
CASSIGGAYEQYF
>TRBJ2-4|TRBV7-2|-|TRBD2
CASSLAWRGTLAKNIQYF
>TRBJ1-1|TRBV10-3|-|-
CAISESQGRLNTEAFF
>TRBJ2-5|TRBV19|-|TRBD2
CASSTGLAGGTQYF
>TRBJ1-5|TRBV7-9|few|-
CASSLDFGGLSQPQHF
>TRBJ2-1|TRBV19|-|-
CAIGSRAGFPFEQFF
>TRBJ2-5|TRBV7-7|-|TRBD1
CASSSTTGTGETQYF
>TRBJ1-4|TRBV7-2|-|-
CASSRGHGGEKLFF
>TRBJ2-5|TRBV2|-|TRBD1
CASSERDSEQETQYF